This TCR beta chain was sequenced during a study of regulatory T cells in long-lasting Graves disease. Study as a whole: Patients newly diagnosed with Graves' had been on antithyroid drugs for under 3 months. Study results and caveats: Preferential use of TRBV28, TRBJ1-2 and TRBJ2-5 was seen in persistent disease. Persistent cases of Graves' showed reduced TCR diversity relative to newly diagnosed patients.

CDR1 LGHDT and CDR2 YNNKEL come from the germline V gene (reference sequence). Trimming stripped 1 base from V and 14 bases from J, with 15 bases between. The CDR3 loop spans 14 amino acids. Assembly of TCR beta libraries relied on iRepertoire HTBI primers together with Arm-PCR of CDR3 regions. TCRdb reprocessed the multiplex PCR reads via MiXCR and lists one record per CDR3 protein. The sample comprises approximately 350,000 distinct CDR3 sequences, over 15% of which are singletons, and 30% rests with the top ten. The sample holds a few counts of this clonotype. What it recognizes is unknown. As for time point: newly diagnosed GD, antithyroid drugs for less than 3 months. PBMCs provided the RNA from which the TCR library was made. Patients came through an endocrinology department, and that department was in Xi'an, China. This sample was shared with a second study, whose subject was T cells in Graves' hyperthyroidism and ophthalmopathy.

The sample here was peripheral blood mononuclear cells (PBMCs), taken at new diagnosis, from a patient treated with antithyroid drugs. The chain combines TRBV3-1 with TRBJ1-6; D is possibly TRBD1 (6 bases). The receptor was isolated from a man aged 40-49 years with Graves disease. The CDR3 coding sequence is TGTGCCAGCAGCCAAGTCGGCCAGGGGAGCTCCCTCCACTTT. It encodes CASSQVGQGSSLHF. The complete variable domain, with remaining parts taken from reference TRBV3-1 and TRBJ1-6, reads DTAVSQTPKYLVTQMGNDKSIKCEQNLGHDTMYWYKQDSKKFLKIMFSYNNKELIINETVPNRFSPKSPDKAHLNLHINSLELGDSAVYFCASSQVGQGSSLHFGNGTRLTVT.